The 27 T cell receptor beta chains given below trace back to one sample, sequenced in a study of blood T cell repertoires in COVID-19. Profiling relied on immunoSEQ multiplex PCR, and the TCRdb table lists in-frame clones only, not all of them. The table has hundreds of thousands of clones, 85% to 90% seen once. Sequences were obtained from PBMCs or T cells enriched from blood (not recorded which). The receptors here all came from a man between 40 and 49 years old who had recovered from COVID-19.

The chain joins TRBV10-1 to TRBJ2-7; 7 bases are a match to TRBD1. Looked up from germline, CDR1 is WNHNN and CDR2 is SYGVQD (reference sequence). This CDR3 spans 16 amino acids. Unmatched junction bases numbered 11, after V lost 6 bases and J lost 0 bases. For the CDR3, the DNA is TGCGCCAGCAGCGAGGGTAGACAGGGTCCCTCCTACGAGCAGTACTTC. Encoded protein: CASSEGRQGPSYEQYF.

V usage is TRBV15 and J usage is TRBJ2-3; 9 nucleotides line up with TRBD2. This CDR3 spans 15 amino acids. From germline, CDR1 is LNHNV and CDR2 YYDKDF (reference sequence). J was trimmed by 4 bases and V by 3 bases; bases with no gene match: 5. This CDR3 is CATSRDSGSADTQYF. CDR3 DNA: TGTGCCACCAGCAGGGATAGCGGGAGCGCAGATACGCAGTATTTT.

The chain is built from TRBV4-3 and TRBJ2-3, with 8 bases lining up with TRBD2. The CDR3 has 16 residues. Germline-derived CDR1 and CDR2 are LGHNA and YSLEER. V shed 0 bases, J shed 2 bases, and the junction held 4 bases outside the gene matches. As DNA, the CDR3 is TGCGCCAGCAGCCAAGATATAGCGGGACTCACAGATACGCAGTATTTT. Amino acid sequence: CASSQDIAGLTDTQYF.

This chain joins TRBV30 and TRBJ1-1; no reliable D call. This CDR3 is 14 amino acids long. CDR1 is GTSNPN, CDR2 SVGIG, per germline (reference sequence). Deletions cut 4 bases from V and 2 bases from J, with 14 bases between. In nucleotides, the CDR3 is TGTGCCTGGAACAAACGGGTGATCAACACTGAAGCTTTCTTT. This encodes CAWNKRVINTEAFF.

The chain joins TRBV28 to TRBJ2-7; 13 nucleotides agree with TRBD2. The CDR3 contains 17 residues. The V gene end was trimmed by 0 bases and the J gene end by 0 bases; junction bases not matched to a gene: 2. Germline lookup yields CDR1 MDHEN and CDR2 SYDVKM. CDR3 loop: CASSLWTSGGPSYEQYF. The CDR3 nucleotides are TGTGCCAGCAGTTTATGGACTAGCGGGGGGCCCTCCTACGAGCAGTACTTC.

The CDR3 is CASSFQQHYGYTF. As DNA, the CDR3 is TGTGCCAGCAGCTTTCAACAGCACTATGGCTACACCTTC. The chain joins TRBV7-9 to TRBJ1-2; no clear D gene. The V gene's germline CDR1 is SEHNR and CDR2 FQNEAQ (reference sequence). The CDR3 is 13 amino acids. Between the trimmed V and J ends, which lost 3 bases and 3 bases, there was a span of 8 bases.

This chain links TRBV5-5 with TRBJ2-3, with TRBD2 identical over 7 bases. The J segment lost 1 base and the V segment lost 0 bases, leaving 8 bases of the junction unmatched. Germline values: CDR1 SGHKS, CDR2 YYEKEE (reference sequence). The CDR3 is 17 amino acids. The CDR3 loop is CASSLASGGRGTDTQYF. CDR3 nucleotide sequence: TGTGCCAGCAGCTTGGCGTCGGGGGGTAGGGGCACAGATACGCAGTATTTT.

The rearrangement uses TRBV25-1 and TRBJ2-7, with TRBD1 matching 9 bases. V trimming: 6 bases; J trimming: 1 base; junction bases outside the gene matches: 7. Germline assignment: CDR1 MGHDK and CDR2 SYGVNS. The CDR3 covers 15 residues. The CDR3 loop is CASRLGQGMSYEQYF. For the CDR3, the DNA is TGTGCCAGCAGATTAGGACAGGGGATGTCCTACGAGCAGTACTTC.

Of note for this clone: It is likely a read error, because the conserved phenylalanine at the end of the CDR3 is missing. The DNA is left out, because the CDR3 cannot be placed on it with certainty; the CDR3 is given as TCRdb lists it. This chain connects TRBV21-1 to TRBJ1-6; no DNA check was done on the table's D call, TRBD1. TRBV21-1 is shown as a pseudogene. Inclusive of both ends, the CDR3 amounts to 10 amino acids. CDR3 loop: CASISTGGAA.

The chain couples TRBV5-6 to TRBJ1-4, with D maybe TRBD1 (5 bases). With 2 bases removed from V and 5 bases from J, the gap between germline ends came to 19 bases. The CDR3 is 17 residues long. Germline V gene sequence: CDR1 SGHDT, CDR2 YYEEEE. The CDR3 nucleotides read TGTGCCAGCAGCTTCACATTGGCAGCGGGACCCAATGAAAAACTGTTTTTT. Translated: CASSFTLAAGPNEKLFF.

In DNA form, the CDR3 reads TGTGCCAGCAGCTTGGGGACAGGGGCTGGAAACACCATATATTTT. Encoded protein: CASSLGTGAGNTIYF. The chain carries TRBV11-2 and TRBJ1-3, with 10 bases matching TRBD1. J was trimmed by 2 bases and V by 3 bases; bases with no gene match: 1. This CDR3 has 15 residues. Germline V lookup: CDR1 SGHAT, CDR2 FQNNGV. The full variable domain, completed using reference TRBV11-2 and TRBJ1-3, is EAGVAQSPRYKIIEKRQSVAFWCNPISGHATLYWYQQILGQGPKLLIQFQNNGVVDDSQLPKDRFSAERLKGVDSTLKIQPAKLEDSAVYLCASSLGTGAGNTIYFGEGSWLTVV.

The gene calls are TRBV7-9 and TRBJ2-7, with TRBD1 matching 7 bases. With V trimmed by 3 bases and J by 0 bases, 5 bases remained unmatched. Germline V gives CDR1 SEHNR, CDR2 FQNEAQ (reference sequence). CDR3 length: 15 residues. CDR3 in amino acids: CASSFTGASSYEQYF. Written as DNA, the CDR3 is TGTGCCAGCAGCTTTACAGGGGCAAGCTCCTACGAGCAGTACTTC.

CDR3 sequence reads: CASSLTGGRGREKLFF. The CDR3 coding sequence is TGCGCCAGCAGCTTGACAGGTGGAAGGGGGCGGGAAAAACTGTTTTTT. The chain couples TRBV5-1 to TRBJ1-4; 7 positions match TRBD1. Germline trimming cut 1 base from V and 8 bases from J; bases unmatched to any gene: 11. This CDR3 spans 16 amino acids. CDR1 and CDR2 (germline): SGHRS, YFSETQ.

V is TRBV7-3 and J is TRBJ2-1, with 7 positions matching TRBD1. V gave up 5 bases and J gave up 6 bases; unmatched junction bases: 4. This CDR3 is built from 13 residues. Germline V gene sequence: CDR1 SGHTA, CDR2 FQGTGA. CDR3 protein: CASSPGTVNEQFF. The CDR3 DNA follows: TGTGCCAGCAGCCCCGGGACAGTCAATGAGCAGTTCTTC.

This rearrangement joins TRBV28 to TRBJ1-6; D gene uncertain. V lost 6 bases, J lost 0 bases, and 9 bases lay in between. CDR3 length equals 15 residues. Germline V gene lookup returns CDR1 MDHEN and CDR2 SYDVKM. The CDR3 DNA reads as TGTGCCAGCAGCCTACGTAGCTCCTATAATTCACCCCTCCACTTT. Protein product: CASSLRSSYNSPLHF.

This clone was counted a single time. The chain uses TRBV11-3 and TRBJ2-6; D possibly corresponds to TRBD2 (6 bases). V lost 4 bases and J lost 0, with 7 bases in between. Looked up from germline, CDR1 is SGHNT and CDR2 is YENEEA. The CDR3 consists of 15 residues. The DNA for the CDR3 is TGTGCCAGCAGCTGGGAGGACTCTGGGGCCAACGTCCTGACTTTC. Protein: CASSWEDSGANVLTF.

This sequence joins TRBV7-9 and TRBJ2-7, with TRBD1 matching 8 bases. In germline, CDR1 is SEHNR, CDR2 FQNEAQ (reference sequence). CDR3 size: 15 residues. Trimming removed 3 bases from V and 4 bases from J; junction bases left unmatched: 8. Here the CDR3 DNA reads TGTGCCAGCAGCTTGAGGACAGGGACGGGTTACGAGCAGTACTTC. Amino acid sequence: CASSLRTGTGYEQYF.

The sample holds a few counts of this clone. V usage is TRBV11-2 and J usage is TRBJ2-7, with a tentative D call TRBD1 (6 bases). With 3 bases removed from V and 3 bases from J, the gap between germline ends came to 12 bases. CDR1 and CDR2 from the germline V gene are SGHAT and FQNNGV. The CDR3 sequence is 14 residues long. The CDR3 DNA is TGTGCCAGCAGCTTGACCGGGACAAACTACGAGCAGTACTTC. It translates to CASSLTGTNYEQYF.

CDR3 loop: CAISASGGTGELFF. As DNA, the CDR3 is TGTGCCATCAGTGCTAGCGGGGGGACCGGGGAGCTGTTTTTT. The chain is built from TRBV10-3 and TRBJ2-2, with 11 bases lining up with TRBD2. The CDR3 spans 14 residues. Germline lookup yields CDR1 ENHRY and CDR2 SYGVKD. V was clipped by 4 bases and J by 5 bases; unmatched bases: 0.

This rearrangement joins TRBV19 to TRBJ1-2, with a possible D match to TRBD1 (6 bases). V was clipped by 6 bases and J by 0 bases, with 14 bases between them. The CDR3 is 15 amino acids. Germline-derived CDR1 and CDR2 are LNHDA and SQIVND (reference sequence). CDR3 in DNA: TGTGCCAGTAGCCCTGGACAGACCGCTAACTATGGCTACACCTTC. Its protein product is CASSPGQTANYGYTF.

CDR3 residues: CASSSTVDPTNEKLFF. Here the CDR3 DNA reads TGTGCCAGCAGCTCGACAGTCGATCCAACTAATGAAAAACTGTTTTTT. The V call is TRBV7-6, the J call TRBJ1-4; weak D call: TRBD1 (5 bases). This CDR3 contains 16 residues. CDR1 SGHVS and CDR2 FNYEAQ come from the germline V gene. The V and J ends lost 4 bases and 0 bases respectively, with 12 bases between them.

V gene TRBV11-3 combines with J gene TRBJ2-7; no clear D. This CDR3 region has 12 residues. V lost 0 bases, J lost 4 bases, and 4 bases lay in between. Looked up from germline, CDR1 is SGHNT and CDR2 is YENEEA. The CDR3 DNA follows: TGTGCCAGCAGCTTAGAGTCATACGAGCAGTACTTC. It yields the protein CASSLESYEQYF. Full variable domain (outside the CDR3, taken from reference TRBV11-3 and TRBJ2-7): EAGVVQSPRYKIIEKKQPVAFWCNPISGHNTLYWYLQNLGQGPELLIRYENEEAVDDSQLPKDRFSAERLKGVDSTLKIQPAELGDSAVYLCASSLESYEQYFGPGTRLTVT.

This clone was seen a single time. V and J are TRBV7-9 and TRBJ2-1; weak D call: TRBD1 (5 bases). CDR3 length: 16 residues. The V end lost 5 bases, the J end lost 7 bases, and 21 bases lay between the germline ends. Germline loops: CDR1 SEHNR, CDR2 FQNEAQ (reference sequence). The CDR3 sequence is CASSGLGSDPGNEQFF. DNA of the CDR3: TGTGCCAGCAGCGGGTTGGGGTCGGACCCAGGGAATGAGCAGTTCTTC.

The genes are TRBV9 and TRBJ2-2, with TRBD2 identical over 10 bases. The germline CDR1 and CDR2 sequences are SGDLS and YYNGEE. The CDR3 is made up of 15 amino acids. V lost 3 bases to trimming and J lost 3 bases; unmatched junction nucleotides: 2. The CDR3 DNA is TGTGCCAGCAGCGCAGGACTAGCGGACACCGGGGAGCTGTTTTTT. This translates into CASSAGLADTGELFF.

This chain joins TRBV7-2 and TRBJ1-1, with D unclear. Looked up from germline, CDR1 is SGHTA and CDR2 is FQGNSA. V was trimmed by 1 base and J by 0 bases, leaving 9 bases between them. The CDR3 has 15 amino acids. This CDR3 is CASSLVLGVNTEAFF. Written as DNA, the CDR3 is TGTGCCAGCAGCTTAGTGTTGGGAGTGAACACTGAAGCTTTCTTT.

The chain links TRBV7-2 to TRBJ2-7; 13 nucleotides align to TRBD2. There are 15 residues in the CDR3. V gave up 4 bases and J gave up 6 bases; unmatched junction bases: 6. The V gene's germline CDR1 is SGHTA and CDR2 FQGNSA. Written as DNA, the CDR3 is TGTGCCAGCAGCTGGAGGACTAGCGGGAGTGTCGAGCAGTACTTC. Translated: CASSWRTSGSVEQYF.

This rearrangement joins TRBV4-3 to TRBJ2-2; no clear D gene. Germline CDR1 and CDR2: LGHNA and YSLEER. With 4 bases removed from V and 6 bases from J, the gap between germline ends came to 18 bases. The CDR3 totals 16 residues. The CDR3 nucleotides read TGCGCCAGCAGCCTCGAGTCGGATTGGCGGTCCGGGGAGCTGTTTTTT. Its translation: CASSLESDWRSGELFF.